The rows below give T cell receptor beta chains drawn from one sample of a study of Graves' ophthalmopathy and Graves' hyperthyroidism. TCRdb used MiXCR to reprocess the multiplex PCR reads, holding one entry per CDR3 protein. The sample holds hundreds of thousands of distinct CDR3 sequences; roughly an eighth are singletons and the top ten take over 7.5%. Source material: blood. The receptors originated from a woman aged 25 to 45 with Graves' ophthalmopathy. The CDR3 runs from the conserved cysteine through the conserved F or W. The D gene is left open where the match is weak. Clone size, where shown, is once, few, many, or a class for clones that have expanded.

>TRBJ1-2|NA|many|TRBV9
CASSETTNYGYTF
TGTGCCAGCAGCGAGACCACTAACTATGGCTACACCTTC
>TRBJ2-5|NA|many|TRBV6-4
CASSVLPGETQYF
TGTGCCAGCAGTGTTCTGCCGGGAGAGACCCAGTACTTC
>TRBJ2-4|NA|many|TRBV30
CAWSSGQAKNIQYF
TGTGCCTGGAGTTCTGGACAGGCCAAAAACATTCAGTACTTC
>TRBJ2-7|NA|few|TRBV11-2
CASAPRLGVSGEQYF
TGTGCCAGCGCTCCCCGGCTCGGGGTTTCCGGCGAGCAGTACTTC
>TRBJ2-5|TRBD2|many|TRBV6-5
CASSYSGGGAYETQYF
TGTGCCAGCAGTTATAGCGGCGGGGGGGCCTATGAGACCCAGTACTTC
>TRBJ1-5|NA|many|TRBV12-3/TRBV12-4
CASSFGAFYSNQPQHF
TGTGCCAGCAGTTTCGGGGCTTTCTATAGCAATCAGCCCCAGCATTTT
>TRBJ2-2|TRBD2|many|TRBV5-1
CASSLVSGMNTGELFF
TGCGCCAGCAGCTTGGTTAGCGGGATGAACACCGGGGAGCTGTTTTTT
>TRBJ1-5|TRBD1|many|TRBV5-1
CASSSGPTGLGQPQHF
TGCGCCAGCAGCTCTGGACCGACAGGGTTGGGTCAGCCCCAGCATTTT
>TRBJ1-1|TRBD1|many|TRBV4-2
CASSQEGDRGTEAFF
TGTGCCAGCAGCCAAGAGGGGGACAGGGGCACTGAAGCTTTCTTT
>TRBJ1-1|NA|once|TRBV12-3/TRBV12-4
CASSPPAEGAFF
TGTGCCAGCAGTCCCCCGGCCGAGGGGGCTTTCTTT
>TRBJ1-2|NA|many|TRBV12-3/TRBV12-4
CASNPWGGDYGYTF
TGTGCCAGCAACCCCTGGGGGGGGGACTATGGCTACACCTTC
>TRBJ2-7|NA|once|TRBV12-3/TRBV12-4
CASTDAGTPYEQYF
TGTGCCAGCACTGACGCCGGGACACCCTACGAGCAGTACTTC
>TRBJ1-1|TRBD1|NA|TRBV28
CASSFPRDRAGWTEAFF
TGTGCCAGCAGTTTTCCCCGGGACAGGGCTGGGTGGACTGAAGCTTTCTTT
>TRBJ2-7|TRBD2|NA|TRBV30
CAWTRLAYEQYF
TGTGCCTGGACGCGACTAGCATACGAGCAGTACTTC
>TRBJ2-7|NA|many|TRBV20-1
CSARGGVSYEQYF
TGCAGTGCCAGGGGTGGCGTTTCCTACGAGCAGTACTTC
>TRBJ1-1|TRBD1|many|TRBV2
CASRQGGEAFF
TGTGCCAGCCGACAGGGCGGAGAAGCTTTCTTT
>TRBJ2-4|TRBD1|many|TRBV6-1
CASKRDRQNIKYF
TGTGCCAGCAAACGGGACAGACAAAACATTAAGTACTTC
>TRBJ1-2|NA|many|TRBV28
CASRAPTGTRQHPTNYGYTF
TGTGCCAGCAGAGCTCCGACCGGGACAAGACAACACCCGACTAACTATGGCTACACCTTC
>TRBJ2-7|TRBD1|many|TRBV12-3/TRBV12-4
CASSRTGGGDEQYF
TGTGCCAGCAGCAGGACAGGGGGAGGGGACGAGCAGTACTTC
>TRBJ1-1|TRBD1|few|TRBV29-1
CSVVGGGTGKTNTEAFF
TGCAGCGTTGTTGGGGGGGGGACAGGCAAAACGAACACTGAAGCTTTCTTT
>TRBJ1-1|NA|many|TRBV14
CASSQDPVSEAFF
TGTGCCAGCAGCCAAGATCCTGTTTCTGAAGCTTTCTTT
>TRBJ2-6|NA|many|TRBV28
CASSTEWNSGANVLTF
TGTGCCAGCAGTACCGAATGGAACTCTGGGGCCAACGTCCTGACTTTC
>TRBJ1-2|TRBD1|many|TRBV11-1
CASSLWIGTATAFNYGYTF
TGTGCCAGCAGCTTATGGATTGGGACAGCGACAGCATTTAACTATGGCTACACCTTC